The clone carrying this T cell receptor (beta chain) is categorized as medium-sized (0.01 to 0.1%). The antigen remains unidentified. A single record per CDR3 protein comes from TCRdb applying MiXCR to the 5' RACE reads. This table holds about 2,600 distinct CDR3 sequences, approximately 7.4% found once. Time point meaning: sample taken at primary tumor resection. Donors were under 90 untreated early-stage non-small cell lung cancer patients. The data originate from a study of spatial heterogeneity in lung cancer. Broader study findings: Expanded alpha and beta TCR counts within tumors tracked tumor mutation counts.

CDR1 is SGHDT and CDR2 is YYEEEE in the germline V gene. The CDR3 is 13 amino acids. The V gene lost 3 bases and the J gene lost 2 bases, with 9 bases spanning the gap. The chain recombines TRBV5-6 with TRBJ2-7; D is unresolved. Sequencing was performed on lung tumor tissue, taken at surgery. This TCR was recovered from a female donor with early-stage non-small cell lung cancer. The DNA of the CDR3 is TGTGCCAGCAGCTACATTGGGACCTACGAGCAGTACTTC. Translating gives CASSYIGTYEQYF. The full variable domain, completed using reference TRBV5-6 and TRBJ2-7, is DAGVTQSPTHLIKTRGQQVTLRCSPKSGHDTVSWYQQALGQGPQFIFQYYEEEERQRGNFPDRFSGHQFPNYSSELNVNALLLGDSALYLCASSYIGTYEQYFGPGTRLTVT.